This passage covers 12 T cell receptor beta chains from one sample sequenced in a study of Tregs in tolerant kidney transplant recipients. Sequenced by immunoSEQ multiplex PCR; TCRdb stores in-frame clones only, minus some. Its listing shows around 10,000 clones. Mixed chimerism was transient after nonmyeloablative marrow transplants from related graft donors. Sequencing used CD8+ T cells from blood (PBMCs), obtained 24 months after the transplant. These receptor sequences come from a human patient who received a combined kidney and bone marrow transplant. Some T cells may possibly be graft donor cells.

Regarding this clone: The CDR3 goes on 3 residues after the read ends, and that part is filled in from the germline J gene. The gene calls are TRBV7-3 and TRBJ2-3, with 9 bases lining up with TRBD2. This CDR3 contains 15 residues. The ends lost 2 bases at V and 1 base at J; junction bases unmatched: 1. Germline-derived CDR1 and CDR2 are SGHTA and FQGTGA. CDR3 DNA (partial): TGTGCCAGCAGCTTATGGACTAGCGGCACAGATACG. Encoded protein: CASSLWTSGTDT. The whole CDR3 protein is CASSLWTSGTDTQYF.

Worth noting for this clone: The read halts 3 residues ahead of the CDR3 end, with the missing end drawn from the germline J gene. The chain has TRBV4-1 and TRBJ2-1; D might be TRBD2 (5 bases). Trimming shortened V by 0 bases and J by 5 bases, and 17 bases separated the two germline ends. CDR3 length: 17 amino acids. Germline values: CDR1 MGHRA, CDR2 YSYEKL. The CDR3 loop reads CASSQDAGRQKDNEQFF. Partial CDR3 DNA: TGCGCCAGCAGCCAAGACGCGGGTCGGCAGAAAGACAATGAG.

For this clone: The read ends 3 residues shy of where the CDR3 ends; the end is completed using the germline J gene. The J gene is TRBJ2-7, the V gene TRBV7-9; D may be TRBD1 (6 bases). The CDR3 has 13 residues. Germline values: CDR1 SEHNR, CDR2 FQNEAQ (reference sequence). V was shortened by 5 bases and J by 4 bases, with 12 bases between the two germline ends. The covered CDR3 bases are TGTGCCAGCAGCCCCAGGGACACGTACGAG. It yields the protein CASSPRDTYE. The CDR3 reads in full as CASSPRDTYEQYF.

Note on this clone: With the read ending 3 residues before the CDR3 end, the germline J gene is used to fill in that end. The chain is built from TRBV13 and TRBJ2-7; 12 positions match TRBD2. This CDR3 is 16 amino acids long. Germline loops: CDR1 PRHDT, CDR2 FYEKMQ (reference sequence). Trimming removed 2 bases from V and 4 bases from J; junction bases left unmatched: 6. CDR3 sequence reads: CASSLFGLAGLYEQYF. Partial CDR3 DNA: TGTGCCAGCAGCTTATTTGGACTAGCGGGACTATACGAG.

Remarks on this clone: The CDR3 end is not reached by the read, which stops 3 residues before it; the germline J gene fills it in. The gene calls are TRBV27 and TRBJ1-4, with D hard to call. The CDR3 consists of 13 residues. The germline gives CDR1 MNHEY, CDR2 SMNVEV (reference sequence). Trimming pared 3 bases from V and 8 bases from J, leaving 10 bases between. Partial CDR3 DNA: TGTGCCAGCAGTTTCACCGGGGTAGAAAAA. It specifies CASSFTGVEK. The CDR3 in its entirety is CASSFTGVEKLFF.

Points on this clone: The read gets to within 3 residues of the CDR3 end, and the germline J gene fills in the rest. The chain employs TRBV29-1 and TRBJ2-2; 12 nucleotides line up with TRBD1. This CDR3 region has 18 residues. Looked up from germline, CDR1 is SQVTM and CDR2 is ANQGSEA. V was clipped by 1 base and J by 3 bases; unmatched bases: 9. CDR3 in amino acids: CSVEVVGQGALDTGELFF. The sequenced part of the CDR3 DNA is TGCAGCGTTGAAGTAGTGGGACAGGGGGCCCTGGACACCGGGGAG.

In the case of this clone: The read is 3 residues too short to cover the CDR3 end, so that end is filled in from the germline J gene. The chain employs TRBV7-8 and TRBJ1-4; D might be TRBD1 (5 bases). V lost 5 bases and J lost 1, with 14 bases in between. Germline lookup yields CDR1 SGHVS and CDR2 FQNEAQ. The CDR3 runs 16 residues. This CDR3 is CASSPDRGVTNEKLFF. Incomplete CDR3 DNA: TGTGCCAGCAGCCCCGATAGAGGGGTAACTAATGAAAAA.

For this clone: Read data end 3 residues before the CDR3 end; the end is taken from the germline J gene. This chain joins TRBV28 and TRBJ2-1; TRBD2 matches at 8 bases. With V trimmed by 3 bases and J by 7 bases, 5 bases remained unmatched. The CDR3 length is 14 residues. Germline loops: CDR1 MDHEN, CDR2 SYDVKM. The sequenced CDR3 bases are TGTGCCAGCAGTTTCAGCGGGAGTTTGAATGAG. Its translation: CASSFSGSLNE. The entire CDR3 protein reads CASSFSGSLNEQFF.

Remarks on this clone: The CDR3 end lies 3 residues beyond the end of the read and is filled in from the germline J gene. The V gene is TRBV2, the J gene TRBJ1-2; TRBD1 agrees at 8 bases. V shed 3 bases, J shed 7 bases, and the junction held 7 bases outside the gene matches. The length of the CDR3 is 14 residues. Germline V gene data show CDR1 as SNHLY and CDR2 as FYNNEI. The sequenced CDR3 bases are TGTGCCAGCAGTGACTCGGTCAGGGGGCTTGGC. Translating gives CASSDSVRGLG. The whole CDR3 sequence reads CASSDSVRGLGYTF.

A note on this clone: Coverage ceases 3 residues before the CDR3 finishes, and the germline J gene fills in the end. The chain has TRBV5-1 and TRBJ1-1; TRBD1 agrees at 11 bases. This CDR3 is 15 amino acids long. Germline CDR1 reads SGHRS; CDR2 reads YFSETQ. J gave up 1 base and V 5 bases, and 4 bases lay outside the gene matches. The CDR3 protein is CASSWTGGWNTEAFF. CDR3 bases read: TGCGCCAGCAGTTGGACAGGGGGCTGGAACACTGAA.

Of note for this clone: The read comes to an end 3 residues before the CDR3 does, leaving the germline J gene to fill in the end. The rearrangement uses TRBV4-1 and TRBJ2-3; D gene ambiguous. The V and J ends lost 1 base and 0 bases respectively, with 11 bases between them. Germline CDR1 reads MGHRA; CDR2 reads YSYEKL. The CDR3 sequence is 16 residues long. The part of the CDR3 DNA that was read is TGCGCCAGCAGCCAAGGGTTCCAGGTTAGCACAGATACG. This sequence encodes CASSQGFQVSTDT. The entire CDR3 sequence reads CASSQGFQVSTDTQYF.

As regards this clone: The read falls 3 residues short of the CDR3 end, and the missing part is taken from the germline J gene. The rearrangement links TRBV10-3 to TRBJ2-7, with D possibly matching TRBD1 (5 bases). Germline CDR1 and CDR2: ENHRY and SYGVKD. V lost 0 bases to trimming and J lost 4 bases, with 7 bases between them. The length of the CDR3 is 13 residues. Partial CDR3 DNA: TGTGCCATCAGTGAGTCGAGACAGTACGAG. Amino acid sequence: CAISESRQYE. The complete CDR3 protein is CAISESRQYEQYF.